This T cell receptor beta chain was documented in a study of shared clonotypes between healthy human individuals. Looking at the study overall: CD8 memory received one plate per donor, CD8 naive two, CD4 memory three and CD4 naive three.

Sequenced by immunoSEQ multiplex PCR; TCRdb stores in-frame clones only, minus some. The sample carries about 680,000 clones, around 90% recorded once. The naive CD8 population came from CD45RO-negative cells selected for CCR7, without terminally differentiated effector memory CD45RA+ cells. Germline CDR1 and CDR2: MDHEN and SYDVKM. After removal of 4 bases from V and 5 bases from J, the junction contained 16 bases not matched to a gene. The CDR3 contains 17 residues. This chain joins TRBV28 and TRBJ2-7; 8 bases are shared with TRBD1. The source material was naive CD8+ T cells sorted from blood. The sequence derives from a man aged 30 to 39 in good health. The CDR3 sequence: CASSSSRGPLPGDEQYF. In nucleotides, the CDR3 is TGTGCCAGCAGTTCGTCCAGGGGGCCCCTACCGGGGGACGAGCAGTACTTC.